This note documents a single T cell receptor (beta chain) sequence. J gave up 9 bases and V 2 bases, and 1 base lay outside the gene matches. The CDR3 length is 12 residues. Germline CDR1 and CDR2: MNHNS and SASEGT. This sample is drawn from a study of blood T cell repertoires in COVID-19. The overall study: Donors in the United States, Italy and Spain gave samples during acute or convalescent COVID-19.

The assay was immunoSEQ multiplex PCR, and TCRdb's table has in-frame clones only and misses some. The sample holds over 60,000 clones, around 83% seen once. Specimen: peripheral blood. The chain links TRBV6-1 to TRBJ2-1; 7 bases line up with TRBD1. This receptor was identified in a man aged 50-59 years with COVID-19, enrolled during active disease. CDR3 in DNA: TGTGCCAGCAGTGAACGGGACAGTGAGCAGTTCTTC. It is translated as CASSERDSEQFF.